This TCR beta chain was identified during a study of T cell responses to AZD1222 COVID-19 vaccine. Overall study context: Recipients boosted at about 4 weeks or about 12 weeks are pooled.

Findings and caveats of the study: Donors were largely white British and mainly female; clonal diversity was possibly underestimated.

Data came from immunoSEQ multiplex PCR; TCRdb stores just in-frame clones and leaves some out. The data contain 82,000 or so clones, roughly 90% of them singletons. Worth noting for this clone: Its target is unknown.

The CDR3 is 16 residues long. With V trimmed by 6 bases and J by 7 bases, 16 bases remained unmatched. Germline CDR1 MNHEY, CDR2 SMNVEV (reference sequence). J is TRBJ2-7 and V is TRBV27; 9 nucleotides align to TRBD1. Specimen: peripheral blood, collected on day 0 of AZD1222 vaccination. The TCR comes from an adult in good health. The CDR3 is CASRGGPGQGAGEQYF. In DNA, the CDR3 is TGTGCCAGCAGGGGGGGGCCGGGACAGGGCGCAGGGGAGCAGTACTTC.